This T cell receptor beta chain was recovered during a study of beta chain features in type 1 diabetes. Findings and caveats of the study: PCR could preferentially amplify shorter templates, alike in patients and controls. Naive, central memory and Treg TCRB repertoires seemed to resemble each other more closely in patients than they did in healthy donors.

This clone was recorded only once. Its matching antigen is unknown. Once sorted, every population was more than 95% pure. Every isolated RNA sample was fully reverse transcribed, so sequencing captured expressed TCRB transcripts. Sequencing used immunoSEQ multiplex PCR; TCRdb keeps in-frame clones, though not all of them. The profile shows under 500,000 clones, 30% of them singletons. This CDR3 is 15 amino acids long. The V and J ends lost 8 bases and 4 bases, in that order; junction bases with no gene match: 6. Germline CDR1 reads KGHSH; CDR2 reads LQKENI. This sequence joins TRBV18 and TRBJ2-5; TRBD2 agrees at 14 bases. The sequence was obtained from a young man in good health. Sample: naive CD4+ T cells from blood. The CDR3, as DNA: TGTGCCAGCGGAAGACTAGCGGGAGGGGGAGAGACCCAGTACTTC. Encoded protein: CASGRLAGGGETQYF. Filled out from reference TRBV18 and TRBJ2-5, the complete variable domain reads NAGVMQNPRHLVRRRGQEARLRCSPMKGHSHVYWYRQLPEEGLKFMVYLQKENIIDESGMPKERFSAEFPKEGPSILRIQQVVRGDSAAYFCASGRLAGGGETQYFGPGTRLLVL.